The present entry profiles one T cell receptor (beta chain) with its context. The antigen is not known. This sample was included in a study of post-analysis software for immune sequencing data. For the study at large: As for disease course, relapsing-remitting, secondary progressive and progressive-relapsing multiple sclerosis were all included.

General study results and limits: Normalized Chao1 diversity in multiple sclerosis patients fell significantly below that of controls. The authors found that F measure strongly co-clustered same-batch samples. Controls had lower frequencies than patients of about 5 TRBV segments, which included TRBV5-6, TRBV5-1 and TRBV20-1.

The authors incorporated unique molecular identifiers into the TCR beta cDNA libraries. Each batch of about 0.9 to 10 million T cells produced some 450,000 cDNA molecules. TCRdb independently ran MiXCR on the PCR reads; one entry per CDR3 protein. The sample includes fewer than 850,000 distinct CDR3 sequences, 25% to 30% seen only once; the top ten take roughly 0.54%. The CDR3 has 16 amino acids. Germline V lookup: CDR1 SEHNR, CDR2 FQNEAQ (reference sequence). Trimming removed 5 bases from V and 7 bases from J; junction bases left unmatched: 9. Sequencing used blood. The TCR sequence derives from a girl aged 10-17 years with multiple sclerosis. The chain employs TRBV7-9 and TRBJ1-5; 12 bases fit TRBD1. In DNA, the CDR3 is TGTGCCAGCAGCCCGCAGGGGACAGGGGGCCCCCAGCCCCAGCATTTT. Its protein product is CASSPQGTGGPQPQHF.